These 25 T cell receptor beta chains came from one sample sequenced in a study of type 1 regulatory T cells. Their recognized antigens are unknown. TCRdb itself ran the reads through MiXCR, one entry per CDR3 protein. This table has tens of thousands of distinct CDR3 sequences, more than 45% appearing once. The material sequenced was cultured non-Tr1 T cells, either the whole culture or a sorted T cell fraction (not recorded which). These receptors came from a human donor in good health.

The chain is built from TRBV7-2 and TRBJ2-1, with TRBD2 matching over 14 bases. Trimming took 6 bases from V and 8 from J; bases not matched to a gene: 9. This CDR3 contains 16 residues. Germline-derived CDR1 and CDR2 are SGHTA and FQGNSA. CDR3 nucleotide sequence: TGTGCCAGCAGTCCTAGACTAGCGGGGGGGGTCGATGAGCAGTTCTTC. Amino acid sequence: CASSPRLAGGVDEQFF. The full variable domain, with the rest looked up from reference TRBV7-2 and TRBJ2-1, is GAGVSQSPSNKVTEKGKDVELRCDPISGHTALYWYRQSLGQGLEFLIYFQGNSAPDKSGLPSDRFSAERTGGSVSTLTIQRTQQEDSAVYLCASSPRLAGGVDEQFFGPGTRLTVL.

The rearrangement joins TRBV27 to TRBJ1-2; D call uncertain. Germline assignment: CDR1 MNHEY and CDR2 SMNVEV (reference sequence). The CDR3 is made up of 16 amino acids. V lost 6 bases to trimming and J lost 4 bases, with 21 bases between them. The CDR3 sequence is CASSPMMTTRGYGYTF. In DNA, the CDR3 is TGTGCCAGCAGCCCAATGATGACTACTAGAGGCTATGGCTACACCTTC.

V and J are TRBV3-1 and TRBJ2-2; tentatively, D is TRBD2 (6 bases). The CDR3 contains 17 residues. Germline V gives CDR1 LGHDT, CDR2 YNNKEL (reference sequence). Between the trimmed V and J ends, which lost 0 bases and 1 base, there was a span of 12 bases. CDR3: CASSQEEGLKNTGELFF. The CDR3 nucleotides are TGTGCCAGCAGCCAAGAGGAGGGACTGAAGAACACCGGGGAGCTGTTTTTT.

This clonotype was counted once. The chain uses TRBV9 and TRBJ2-1; D is tentatively TRBD1 or TRBD2 (5 bases each). This CDR3 has 13 residues. The V gene's germline CDR1 is SGDLS and CDR2 YYNGEE. V lost 0 bases and J 9 bases, leaving 10 bases between the germline ends. CDR3 coding DNA: TGTGCCAGCAGCGTAGGAATGAGGGGTGAGCAGTTCTTC. It is translated as CASSVGMRGEQFF.

The chain has TRBV13 and TRBJ2-3, with TRBD2 matching 12 bases. Unmatched junction bases numbered 13, after V lost 5 bases and J lost 4 bases. Germline CDR1 and CDR2: PRHDT and FYEKMQ (reference sequence). The CDR3 spans 18 residues. In DNA, the CDR3 is TGTGCCAGCAGCCCAACCACTGGATCTAGCGGGGGGGCAGATACGCAGTATTTT. Protein product: CASSPTTGSSGGADTQYF.

The rearrangement uses TRBV27 and TRBJ1-4, with D possibly being TRBD1 (5 bases). CDR3 length equals 14 residues. Deletions cut 3 bases from V and 8 bases from J, with 13 bases between. The germline V gene has CDR1 MNHEY and CDR2 SMNVEV (reference sequence). CDR3 nucleotides: TGTGCCAGCAGTTTCAGAGGGGCGTACGAAAAACTGTTTTTT. The encoded protein is CASSFRGAYEKLFF.

This chain uses TRBV11-2 with TRBJ2-5; TRBD1 aligns across 11 bases. This CDR3 region has 14 residues. From germline, CDR1 is SGHAT and CDR2 FQNNGV. The trim removed 6 bases at V and 5 bases at J, leaving 5 bases unmatched. CDR3 residues: CASSWDRGSETQYF. CDR3 DNA sequence: TGTGCCAGCAGTTGGGACAGGGGGAGCGAGACCCAGTACTTC.

This clonotype showed up just a few times. The chain has TRBV20-1 and TRBJ1-1, with D perhaps TRBD1 (5 bases). This CDR3 region has 11 residues. Germline values: CDR1 DFQATT, CDR2 SNEGSKA (reference sequence). CDR3 protein: CRAQGPTEAFF. The CDR3 nucleotides are TGCAGGGCCCAGGGTCCCACTGAAGCTTTCTTT.

J is TRBJ2-6 and V is TRBV7-9; D gene ambiguous. V was pared by 11 bases and J by 0 bases, with 14 bases between. The CDR3 is made up of 15 amino acids. Germline CDR1 SEHNR, CDR2 FQNEAQ (reference sequence). The chain's CDR3 is CAGRPFSSGANVLTF. The CDR3 bases are TGTGCCGGCCGGCCCTTTAGCTCTGGGGCCAACGTCCTGACTTTC.

The chain uses TRBV7-9 and TRBJ1-3, with D unclear. Germline-derived CDR1 and CDR2 are SEHNR and FQNEAQ (reference sequence). Trimming stripped 2 bases from V and 0 bases from J, with 11 bases between. This CDR3 contains 16 residues. The CDR3 reads CASSLTSAVSGNTIYF. As DNA, the CDR3 is TGTGCCAGCAGCTTAACCTCGGCAGTCTCTGGAAACACCATATATTTT.

The chain joins TRBV5-1 to TRBJ2-6, with D possibly matching TRBD2 (6 bases). Trimming removed 4 bases from V and 5 bases from J, with 16 bases in between. This CDR3 has 16 amino acids. Per the germline V gene, CDR1 is SGHRS and CDR2 is YFSETQ. This CDR3 reads CASSAGLQIRANVLTF. The CDR3 DNA reads TGCGCCAGCAGCGCGGGACTCCAAATTAGGGCCAACGTCCTGACTTTC.

This clonotype was detected a few times. V gene TRBV20-1 combines with J gene TRBJ2-3; 11 nucleotides align to TRBD2. The V gene's germline CDR1 is DFQATT and CDR2 SNEGSKA (reference sequence). V lost 4 bases and J lost 2; bases outside the gene matches: 8. This CDR3 has 16 amino acids. CDR3 region: CSATIPSGGSTDTQYF. CDR3 sequence (DNA): TGCAGTGCTACTATCCCTAGCGGGGGGTCCACAGATACGCAGTATTTT.

The chain carries TRBV6-5 and TRBJ1-1; tentatively, D is TRBD1 (5 bases). Trimming cost V 1 base and J 5 bases, with 11 bases left between them. CDR3 size: 14 residues. CDR1 and CDR2 (germline): MNHEY, SVGAGI. The chain's CDR3 is CASSYFGGRTEAFF. The CDR3 DNA follows: TGTGCCAGCAGTTACTTCGGGGGGAGGACTGAAGCTTTCTTT.

The chain combines TRBV20-1 with TRBJ1-2; tentative D call: TRBD1 (5 bases). The CDR3 has 15 amino acids. Germline lookup yields CDR1 DFQATT and CDR2 SNEGSKA (reference sequence). The V gene lost 1 base and the J gene lost 4 bases, with 16 bases spanning the gap. The CDR3 sequence: CSARGDPRDLYGYTF. For the CDR3, the DNA is TGCAGTGCTAGAGGCGACCCCAGGGACCTCTATGGCTACACCTTC.

This clonotype has more than one count but fewer than ten. The CDR3 region has the DNA TGTGCCAGCAGCCATGCGACAGGCAATTCACCCCTCCACTTT. Protein sequence: CASSHATGNSPLHF. The chain carries TRBV3-1 and TRBJ1-6; maybe TRBD1 (6 bases). The CDR3 totals 14 residues. V was pared by 3 bases and J by 7 bases, with 10 bases between. Germline CDR1 LGHDT, CDR2 YNNKEL (reference sequence).

The chain carries TRBV7-2 and TRBJ2-1; D is perhaps TRBD2 (6 bases). V was clipped by 1 base and J by 6 bases, with 19 bases between them. This CDR3 is built from 17 residues. The germline CDR1 and CDR2 sequences are SGHTA and FQGNSA. CDR3 bases: TGTGCCAGCAGCTTAGAGGAGGGTCGCCCCTTATCCAATGAGCAGTTCTTC. Protein: CASSLEEGRPLSNEQFF. The full variable domain, with the rest looked up from reference TRBV7-2 and TRBJ2-1, is GAGVSQSPSNKVTEKGKDVELRCDPISGHTALYWYRQSLGQGLEFLIYFQGNSAPDKSGLPSDRFSAERTGGSVSTLTIQRTQQEDSAVYLCASSLEEGRPLSNEQFFGPGTRLTVL.

This clonotype has more than one count but fewer than ten. J is TRBJ1-1 and V is TRBV19, with a tentative D call TRBD1 (6 bases). Germline V gives CDR1 LNHDA, CDR2 SQIVND (reference sequence). Trimming shortened V by 1 base and J by 3 bases, and 12 bases separated the two germline ends. There are 15 residues in the CDR3. The CDR3 region is CASSIAGAGDTEAFF. CDR3 sequence (DNA): TGTGCCAGTAGTATAGCGGGGGCAGGGGACACTGAAGCTTTCTTT. Full variable domain (rest looked up from reference TRBV19 and TRBJ1-1): DGGITQSPKYLFRKEGQNVTLSCEQNLNHDAMYWYRQDPGQGLRLIYYSQIVNDFQKGDIAEGYSVSREKKESFPLTVTSAQKNPTAFYLCASSIAGAGDTEAFFGQGTRLTVV.

Notes on this clonotype: It may be a read error: a sequence one base away is much more abundant. The genes are TRBV4-2 and TRBJ2-2; TRBD1 agrees at 7 bases. CDR1 is LGHNA and CDR2 is YNFKEQ in the germline V gene. This CDR3 has 15 residues. CDR3 sequence (DNA): TGTGCCAGCAACCAAGGGGGCCCGAACACCGGGGAGCTGTTTTTT. Protein: CASNQGGPNTGELFF.

This chain joins TRBV20-1 and TRBJ2-7, with D perhaps matching TRBD2 (5 bases). CDR1 is DFQATT, CDR2 SNEGSKA, per germline (reference sequence). The CDR3 has 13 residues. Trimming left V 3 bases short and J 0 bases short, with 9 bases between. The CDR3 here is CSARAGRSYEQYF. As DNA, the CDR3 is TGCAGTGCTAGGGCGGGCCGCTCCTACGAGCAGTACTTC.

The chain links TRBV5-5 to TRBJ1-1, with D maybe TRBD1 (6 bases). The V gene lost 2 bases and the J gene lost 4 bases, with 6 bases spanning the gap. Germline CDR1 is SGHKS and CDR2 is YYEKEE (reference sequence). The CDR3 consists of 12 residues. The CDR3 DNA sequence: TGTGCCAGCAGCTTACAGGGCACTGAAGCTTTCTTT. It yields the protein CASSLQGTEAFF.

The J gene is TRBJ2-7, the V gene TRBV7-2; D unclear. Deletions cut 2 bases from V and 3 bases from J, with 17 bases between. This CDR3 has 16 amino acids. Germline assignment: CDR1 SGHTA and CDR2 FQGNSA. The CDR3 DNA reads TGTGCCAGCAGCTTAAACTATGGAGCCTCCTTCTACGAGCAGTACTTC. This encodes CASSLNYGASFYEQYF. Filled out from reference TRBV7-2 and TRBJ2-7, the complete variable domain reads GAGVSQSPSNKVTEKGKDVELRCDPISGHTALYWYRQSLGQGLEFLIYFQGNSAPDKSGLPSDRFSAERTGGSVSTLTIQRTQQEDSAVYLCASSLNYGASFYEQYFGPGTRLTVT.

In this sample, this clonotype turned up a few times. V usage is TRBV4-3 and J usage is TRBJ2-1, with 7 bases aligning to TRBD2. The V gene end was trimmed by 1 base and the J gene end by 7 bases; junction bases not matched to a gene: 7. This CDR3 has 15 amino acids. The V gene's germline CDR1 is LGHNA and CDR2 YSLEER. The chain's CDR3 is CASSQGGLGGNEQFF. CDR3 nucleotide sequence: TGCGCCAGCAGCCAAGGAGGACTAGGTGGAAATGAGCAGTTCTTC.

The CDR3 region is CASSQVSGFTGELFF. In DNA form, the CDR3 reads TGTGCCAGCAGCCAAGTAAGCGGATTCACCGGGGAGCTGTTTTTT. The rearrangement links TRBV14 to TRBJ2-2, with a tentative D call TRBD2 (5 bases). The CDR3 covers 15 residues. The V end was cut by 1 base, the J end by 4 bases, with 10 bases between. In germline, CDR1 is SGHDN, CDR2 FVKESK.

The chain couples TRBV20-1 to TRBJ1-5; 9 bases line up with TRBD1. The V and J ends lost 0 bases and 0 bases, in that order; junction bases with no gene match: 6. The CDR3 length is 17 residues. The V gene's germline CDR1 is DFQATT and CDR2 SNEGSKA (reference sequence). CDR3 DNA: TGCAGTGCTAGAGAATCCCTGACAGGGGGTAGCAATCAGCCCCAGCATTTT. Translated: CSARESLTGGSNQPQHF.

The chain carries TRBV7-8 and TRBJ2-1; D remains unclear. Looked up from germline, CDR1 is SGHVS and CDR2 is FQNEAQ. Trimming took off 2 bases at V and 4 bases at J, with 15 bases between the two ends. The CDR3 has 16 residues. The DNA of the CDR3 is TGTGCCAGCAGCTTATTTTCAGGCATTGTTTACAATGAGCAGTTCTTC. Amino acids: CASSLFSGIVYNEQFF. The full variable domain, rest sourced from reference TRBV7-8 and TRBJ2-1, is GAGVSQSPRYKVAKRGQDVALRCDPISGHVSLFWYQQALGQGPEFLTYFQNEAQLDKSGLPSDRFFAERPEGSVSTLKIQRTQQEDSAVYLCASSLFSGIVYNEQFFGPGTRLTVL.